The clone carrying this T cell receptor beta chain was counted between two and nine times. Its antigen remains unknown. V was pared by 1 base and J by 5 bases, with 7 bases of the junction left unmatched. CDR1 and CDR2 (germline): MGHDK, SYGVNS. The CDR3 covers 16 residues. The TCR beta library used iRepertoire HTBI primers with Arm-PCR amplification of CDR3. TCRdb re-called the multiplex PCR reads through MiXCR, storing one row per CDR3 protein. Of 520,000 or so distinct CDR3 sequences in the sample, around 12% are singletons; the top ten hold approximately 9.6%. These data come from a study of regulatory T cells in long-lasting Graves disease. Study-level points and caveats: It was in persistent disease that TRBV28, TRBJ1-2 and TRBJ2-5 were favored.

Time point of the sample: newly diagnosed GD, antithyroid drugs for less than 3 months. PBMCs provided the RNA from which the TCR library was made. An endocrinology department located in Xi'an, China, was where the patients came from. These data were likewise used in another study, on T cells in Graves' hyperthyroidism and ophthalmopathy. As that study records: First-round RT-PCR with HTBI primers amplified the TCR CDR3 region.

The input for sequencing was peripheral blood mononuclear cells (PBMCs), taken at new diagnosis, from a patient treated with antithyroid drugs. The rearrangement joins TRBV25-1 to TRBJ2-5; 10 positions agree with TRBD2. The clonotype comes from a woman between 25 and 40 years old with Graves disease. CDR3 in amino acids: CASSELQREGRETQYF. Here the CDR3 DNA reads TGTGCCAGCAGTGAATTGCAGCGGGAGGGCCGGGAGACCCAGTACTTC.